A single sample gave rise to the 26 T cell receptor beta chains below, sequenced in a study of T-cell memory formation after mild COVID-19. TCRdb redid the calling of the 5' RACE reads with MiXCR, one entry per CDR3 protein. The repertoire holds roughly 130,000 distinct CDR3 sequences, with roughly 15% as singletons. The specimen sequenced was PBMCs or a T cell subset sorted from them (not recorded which). These receptors all come from an adult woman who had mild COVID-19 (a few samples of this study predate the infection). Cell type and time point are not known.

This clonotype was counted only a few times. For the CDR3, the DNA is TGTGCCAGCAGCTTGGGCGGGAAGACCCAGTACTTC. This translates into CASSLGGKTQYF. The chain carries TRBV7-2 and TRBJ2-5, with D possibly being TRBD2 (6 bases). Germline lookup yields CDR1 SGHTA and CDR2 FQGNSA. Between the trimmed V and J ends, which lost 3 bases and 6 bases, there was a span of 8 bases. CDR3 length: 12 amino acids. The full variable domain, its missing parts supplied by reference TRBV7-2 and TRBJ2-5, is GAGVSQSPSNKVTEKGKDVELRCDPISGHTALYWYRQSLGQGLEFLIYFQGNSAPDKSGLPSDRFSAERTGGSVSTLTIQRTQQEDSAVYLCASSLGGKTQYFGPGTRLLVL.

V usage is TRBV7-2 and J usage is TRBJ2-2, with 9 bases matching TRBD1. CDR1 is SGHTA, CDR2 FQGNSA, per germline. The V segment lost 5 bases and the J segment 8 bases; nucleotides outside the gene matches: 6. The CDR3 has 14 amino acids. As DNA, the CDR3 is TGTGCCAGCAGCGTAAACAGGGGGCGTGGGGAGCTGTTTTTT. The encoded protein is CASSVNRGRGELFF.

This clonotype occurred a few times. V and J are TRBV20-1 and TRBJ1-2; D not resolved. The V end was cut by 4 bases, the J end by 4 bases, with 4 bases between. This CDR3 has 10 residues. CDR1 and CDR2 (germline): DFQATT, SNEGSKA (reference sequence). CDR3 protein: CSAKSYGYTF. The CDR3 DNA reads as TGCAGTGCTAAGAGCTATGGCTACACCTTC.

The gene calls are TRBV11-3 and TRBJ2-1; TRBD1 aligns across 7 bases. The CDR3 consists of 15 residues. The junction had 15 bases not matched to a gene; V was cut back by 4 bases and J by 12 bases. Looked up from germline, CDR1 is SGHNT and CDR2 is YENEEA. The CDR3 sequence: CASSSPGQPLVRQFF. CDR3 DNA sequence: TGTGCCAGCAGCTCACCGGGACAGCCTCTGGTAAGGCAGTTCTTC.

The chain carries TRBV24-1 and TRBJ2-3, with 7 bases matching TRBD1. CDR1 is KGHDR and CDR2 is SFDVKD in the germline V gene. Trimming removed 4 bases from V and 2 bases from J; junction bases left unmatched: 8. The CDR3 totals 16 residues. CDR3 residues: CATSETGTENTDTQYF. CDR3 bases: TGTGCCACCAGTGAGACCGGGACAGAAAACACAGATACGCAGTATTTT.

This clonotype was recorded a few times. The J gene is TRBJ2-1, the V gene TRBV3-1; no reliable D call. Germline V gene lookup returns CDR1 LGHDT and CDR2 YNNKEL (reference sequence). V lost 4 bases and J lost 9, with 16 bases in between. This CDR3 comprises 14 residues. CDR3 residues: CASSPWGPAGEQFF. The CDR3 bases are TGTGCCAGCAGCCCGTGGGGTCCTGCCGGTGAGCAGTTCTTC.

This clonotype appeared a few times. V gene TRBV7-9 combines with J gene TRBJ2-7; TRBD2 aligns across 10 bases. V shed 5 bases, J shed 1 base, and the junction held 14 bases outside the gene matches. There are 18 residues in the CDR3. Germline lookup yields CDR1 SEHNR and CDR2 FQNEAQ (reference sequence). DNA of the CDR3: TGTGCCAGCAGCCCAGCTAACCCACTAGCGGGACCATCCTACGAGCAGTACTTC. Its protein is CASSPANPLAGPSYEQYF.

In this sample, this clonotype turned up a few times. V is TRBV5-1 and J is TRBJ1-4; D not resolved. Germline CDR1 SGHRS, CDR2 YFSETQ. V lost 0 bases and J 3 bases, leaving 6 bases between the germline ends. This CDR3 is built from 14 residues. The CDR3 sequence: CASSLVGANEKLFF. CDR3 sequence (DNA): TGCGCCAGCAGCTTGGTCGGGGCTAATGAAAAACTGTTTTTT.

This clonotype turned up a few times. The chain recombines TRBV6-5 with TRBJ1-4; maybe TRBD1 (5 bases). Trimming took 2 bases from V and 3 from J, leaving 10 bases between them. The CDR3 has 15 amino acids. Per the germline V gene, CDR1 is MNHEY and CDR2 is SVGAGI. CDR3 protein: CASSYGGYSNEKLFF. CDR3 bases: TGTGCCAGCAGTTACGGGGGGTACTCTAATGAAAAACTGTTTTTT.

J is TRBJ2-7 and V is TRBV7-3, with 8 bases fitting TRBD2. This CDR3 contains 15 residues. V shed 5 bases and J 5 bases; nucleotides not matched to a gene: 11. Germline V gene data show CDR1 as SGHTA and CDR2 as FQGTGA. Here the CDR3 DNA reads TGTGCCAGCAGCCCGTCCCGCGGGAGGCCGGACGAGCAGTACTTC. This translates into CASSPSRGRPDEQYF. The whole variable domain, remainder taken from reference TRBV7-3 and TRBJ2-7, is GAGVSQTPSNKVTEKGKYVELRCDPISGHTALYWYRQSLGQGPEFLIYFQGTGAADDSGLPNDRFFAVRPEGSVSTLKIQRTERGDSAVYLCASSPSRGRPDEQYFGPGTRLTVT.

In this sample, this clonotype turned up a few times. The V call is TRBV5-1, the J call TRBJ2-4, with 9 nucleotides matching TRBD1. CDR1 SGHRS and CDR2 YFSETQ come from the germline V gene. The CDR3 has 14 amino acids. J was trimmed by 8 bases and V by 2 bases; bases with no gene match: 5. CDR3: CASSFRQGGDIQYF. The CDR3 DNA is TGCGCCAGCAGCTTTAGACAGGGGGGAGACATTCAGTACTTC.

The chain carries TRBV12-3 or TRBV12-4 and TRBJ2-1; D not resolved. V was cut by 4 bases and J by 3 bases, with 7 bases left in between. There are 13 residues in the CDR3. For the CDR3, the DNA is TGTGCCAGCAGTTGGACGAACTACAATGAGCAGTTCTTC. It specifies CASSWTNYNEQFF.

This clonotype was found a few times. The rearrangement links TRBV7-9 to TRBJ2-1; 11 bases align to TRBD2. Per germline, CDR1 SEHNR and CDR2 FQNEAQ (reference sequence). With 8 bases clipped from V and 9 bases from J, the junction kept 9 bases outside the gene matches. CDR3 length: 14 residues. CDR3 region: CASGLAGGYSEQFF. CDR3 nucleotides: TGTGCCAGCGGGCTAGCGGGAGGTTATAGTGAGCAGTTCTTC.

The chain joins TRBV5-1 to TRBJ2-7; D remains ambiguous. V was pared by 0 bases and J by 0 bases, with 7 bases between. The CDR3 extends over 14 amino acids. Looked up from germline, CDR1 is SGHRS and CDR2 is YFSETQ. CDR3 in amino acids: CASSLVGLSYEQYF. The CDR3 nucleotides read TGCGCCAGCAGCTTGGTTGGCCTCTCCTACGAGCAGTACTTC. Full variable domain (outside the CDR3, taken from reference TRBV5-1 and TRBJ2-7): KAGVTQTPRYLIKTRGQQVTLSCSPISGHRSVSWYQQTPGQGLQFLFEYFSETQRNKGNFPGRFSGRQFSNSRSEMNVSTLELGDSALYLCASSLVGLSYEQYFGPGTRLTVT.

J is TRBJ2-7 and V is TRBV5-1, with 10 nucleotides matching TRBD2. The CDR3 is 16 amino acids. V was clipped by 3 bases and J by 1 base; unmatched bases: 7. The germline V gene has CDR1 SGHRS and CDR2 YFSETQ. CDR3 coding DNA: TGCGCCAGCAGCTCGGGTTCGACTAGCGGGTCCTACGAGCAGTACTTC. This sequence encodes CASSSGSTSGSYEQYF.

This sequence joins TRBV14 and TRBJ2-5, with TRBD2 as a possible D gene (5 bases). The CDR3 is 16 amino acids. V was pared by 0 bases and J by 4 bases, with 15 bases between. CDR1 and CDR2 from the germline V gene are SGHDN and FVKESK. The CDR3 DNA reads TGTGCCAGCAGCCAAGATCGATGGCTAGCAGGAGAGACCCAGTACTTC. Residues: CASSQDRWLAGETQYF.

In this sample, this clonotype turned up a few times. J is TRBJ2-1 and V is TRBV5-1, with 12 bases aligning to TRBD2. The V segment lost 4 bases and the J segment 5 bases; nucleotides outside the gene matches: 4. CDR3 length: 15 residues. CDR1 is SGHRS and CDR2 is YFSETQ in the germline V gene. The CDR3 sequence: CASSGTSGGNNEQFF. The CDR3 DNA is TGCGCCAGCAGCGGAACTAGCGGGGGGAACAATGAGCAGTTCTTC.

This clonotype was counted between two and nine times. The rearrangement joins TRBV29-1 to TRBJ1-2, with 8 bases identical to TRBD1. The germline gives CDR1 SQVTM, CDR2 ANQGSEA. CDR3 length equals 12 residues. With V trimmed by 3 bases and J by 3 bases, 0 bases remained unmatched. CDR3 in amino acids: CSVEDRDYGYTF. The CDR3 nucleotides are TGCAGCGTTGAGGACAGGGACTATGGCTACACCTTC.

CDR3 sequence reads: CASSLGRGHTEAFF. Here the CDR3 DNA reads TGTGCCAGCAGTTTAGGTCGGGGGCATACTGAAGCTTTCTTT. The V gene is TRBV12-3 or TRBV12-4, the J gene TRBJ1-1; D is possibly TRBD1 (6 bases). The CDR3 has 14 residues. The V end lost 1 base, the J end lost 5 bases, and 11 bases lay between the germline ends.

This chain links TRBV6-2 or TRBV6-3 with TRBJ2-7; TRBD2 agrees at 7 bases. Germline V gene lookup returns CDR1 MNHEY and CDR2 SVGEGT. After removal of 0 bases from V and 4 bases from J, the junction contained 3 bases not matched to a gene. CDR3 size: 14 residues. Written as DNA, the CDR3 is TGTGCCAGCAGTTACTCTGGACTAGTTTACGAGCAGTACTTC. This sequence encodes CASSYSGLVYEQYF.

The table lists this clonotype with a few counts. J is TRBJ1-1 and V is TRBV5-1; D remains ambiguous. The CDR3 runs 16 residues. Germline loops: CDR1 SGHRS, CDR2 YFSETQ. V lost 1 base, J lost 3 bases, and 16 bases lay in between. The CDR3: CASSLTNTGRDTEAFF. The CDR3 region has the DNA TGCGCCAGCAGCTTGACTAACACTGGAAGGGACACTGAAGCTTTCTTT.

The chain carries TRBV14 and TRBJ2-3; TRBD2 agrees at 11 bases. Trimming removed 1 base from V and 6 bases from J; junction bases left unmatched: 6. The CDR3 runs to 16 residues. The germline V gene has CDR1 SGHDN and CDR2 FVKESK. The CDR3 DNA reads TGTGCCAGCAGCCAAGGAAGACTAGCGGGAATGGATACGCAGTATTTT. Translated, it gives CASSQGRLAGMDTQYF.

The rearrangement links TRBV23-1 to TRBJ1-1, with 8 bases fitting TRBD1. TRBV23-1 carries the ORF label, with uncertain function. Unmatched junction bases numbered 7, after V lost 10 bases and J lost 0 bases. The CDR3 is made up of 14 amino acids. CDR3 protein: CATEGQAMNTEAFF. CDR3 nucleotides: TGCGCCACCGAGGGACAGGCGATGAACACTGAAGCTTTCTTT.

This clonotype showed up just a few times. This rearrangement joins TRBV7-9 to TRBJ1-1, with D maybe TRBD1 (5 bases). CDR3 length equals 15 residues. Germline V gives CDR1 SEHNR, CDR2 FQNEAQ (reference sequence). The V gene lost 2 bases and the J gene lost 0 bases, with 10 bases spanning the gap. The CDR3 protein is CASSLSWGMNTEAFF. CDR3 in DNA: TGTGCCAGCAGCTTATCGTGGGGGATGAACACTGAAGCTTTCTTT.

This clonotype was counted a few times. The chain combines TRBV11-2 with TRBJ2-1; the D gene is possibly TRBD2 (6 bases). The CDR3 length is 15 residues. Trimming left V 8 bases short and J 0 bases short, with 14 bases between. Germline CDR1 is SGHAT and CDR2 is FQNNGV. In DNA, the CDR3 is TGTGCCAGCTTGGAGGGCTTTAGCTCCTACAATGAGCAGTTCTTC. Encoded protein: CASLEGFSSYNEQFF.

The chain recombines TRBV11-2 with TRBJ2-2, with 9 bases identical to TRBD1. Germline V gene sequence: CDR1 SGHAT, CDR2 FQNNGV. The CDR3 is made up of 16 amino acids. V dropped 5 bases and J dropped 2; count of bases not matched to a gene: 6. In DNA form, the CDR3 reads TGTGCCAGCAGCCGCGGACAGGGGCCAAACACCGGGGAGCTGTTTTTT. Translating it yields CASSRGQGPNTGELFF.